One sample yielded the 18 T cell receptor beta chains listed below, sequenced in a study of OX40 agonist ivuxolimab in advanced cancers. This table comes from immunoSEQ multiplex PCR, and its TCRdb copy is limited to in-frame clones, with some not included. The data hold 60,000 to 85,000 clones, with 70% to 90% observed a single time. The material was CD4+ or CD8+ T cells sorted from blood, obtained in a trial of the OX40 agonist ivuxolimab. Receptors were obtained from an adult with an advanced solid tumor such as melanoma, head and neck, liver or kidney cancer.

In DNA form, the CDR3 reads TGTGCCAGCAGCTTGGCAGGTGGAAACACCATATATTTT. It codes for CASSLAGGNTIYF. The chain employs TRBV7-9 and TRBJ1-3; D gene uncertain. Looked up from germline, CDR1 is SEHNR and CDR2 is FQNEAQ (reference sequence). This CDR3 contains 13 residues. The V and J ends lost 3 bases and 3 bases respectively, with 6 bases between them.

J is TRBJ2-7 and V is TRBV19, with 7 bases matching TRBD1. Germline values: CDR1 LNHDA, CDR2 SQIVND (reference sequence). The trim removed 6 bases at V and 5 bases at J, leaving 1 base unmatched. This CDR3 is 11 amino acids long. For the CDR3, the DNA is TGTGCCAGTAGCGACAGGGACGAGCAGTACTTC. Translation: CASSDRDEQYF.

The rearrangement joins TRBV28 to TRBJ1-4; D remains ambiguous. This CDR3 region has 14 residues. Germline CDR1 and CDR2: MDHEN and SYDVKM. The V end was cut by 2 bases, the J end by 3 bases, with 7 bases between. CDR3 in DNA: TGTGCCAGCAGTTTAGACCGATCTAATGAAAAACTGTTTTTT. It yields the protein CASSLDRSNEKLFF.

The sample holds a few counts of this clone. This chain joins TRBV6-1 and TRBJ2-2; possibly TRBD1 for D (6 bases). The V end lost 8 bases, the J end lost 3 bases, and 16 bases lay between the germline ends. The V gene's germline CDR1 is MNHNS and CDR2 SASEGT. The CDR3 sequence is 15 residues long. The CDR3 is CASRQAASHTGELFF. The CDR3 bases are TGTGCCAGCCGACAGGCCGCCTCTCACACCGGGGAGCTGTTTTTT.

The chain employs TRBV7-8 and TRBJ2-7; D is perhaps TRBD2 (5 bases). Trimming left V 8 bases short and J 0 bases short, with 11 bases between. CDR1 SGHVS and CDR2 FQNEAQ come from the germline V gene. This CDR3 has 13 amino acids. The CDR3 loop reads CASARGSSYEQYF. Here the CDR3 DNA reads TGTGCCAGCGCTCGGGGAAGCTCCTACGAGCAGTACTTC.

J is TRBJ2-2 and V is TRBV5-8; D gene unclear. The CDR3 is 14 residues long. CDR1 is SGHTS and CDR2 is YDEGEE in the germline V gene. Trimming cost V 5 bases and J 1 base, with 9 bases left between them. The CDR3, as DNA: TGTGCCAGCAGACGGACCGTGAACACCGGGGAGCTGTTTTTT. It translates to CASRRTVNTGELFF.

The rearrangement links TRBV7-9 to TRBJ2-5; D remains unclear. V lost 3 bases and J lost 1, with 9 bases in between. In germline, CDR1 is SEHNR, CDR2 FQNEAQ (reference sequence). The CDR3 is 14 residues long. CDR3 amino acids: CASSFLTLQETQYF. CDR3 DNA sequence: TGTGCCAGCAGCTTTTTGACACTCCAAGAGACCCAGTACTTC.

The chain uses TRBV4-2 and TRBJ2-3, with 7 bases identical to TRBD1. The length of the CDR3 is 17 residues. Per the germline V gene, CDR1 is LGHNA and CDR2 is YNFKEQ. J gave up 0 bases and V 1 base, and 7 bases lay outside the gene matches. The CDR3 loop reads CASSQGRGPESTDTQYF. The CDR3 DNA follows: TGTGCCAGCAGCCAAGGTAGGGGGCCGGAAAGCACAGATACGCAGTATTTT.

The V gene is TRBV18, the J gene TRBJ2-7; 11 bases are a match to TRBD1. With 3 bases clipped from V and 3 bases from J, the junction kept 7 bases outside the gene matches. Germline-derived CDR1 and CDR2 are KGHSH and LQKENI. The CDR3 length is 16 residues. In DNA, the CDR3 is TGTGCCAGCTCACCGACCCGGACAGGGGGCGGCTACGAGCAGTACTTC. It translates to CASSPTRTGGGYEQYF.

This chain joins TRBV7-3 and TRBJ2-3, with 7 bases that match TRBD2. J was trimmed by 6 bases and V by 1 base; bases with no gene match: 10. Germline CDR1 and CDR2: SGHTA and FQGTGA. This CDR3 contains 16 residues. CDR3: CASSLRAGAGADTQYF. In DNA, the CDR3 is TGTGCCAGCAGCTTAAGGGCGGGAGCGGGTGCGGATACGCAGTATTTT.

The V and J genes are TRBV19 and TRBJ1-1; maybe TRBD1 (6 bases). The CDR3 sequence is 16 residues long. Looked up from germline, CDR1 is LNHDA and CDR2 is SQIVND (reference sequence). V was cut by 7 bases and J by 0 bases, with 18 bases left in between. CDR3 sequence reads: CASTVLGGLMNTEAFF. As DNA, the CDR3 is TGTGCCAGTACCGTCTTGGGGGGGCTAATGAACACTGAAGCTTTCTTT.

The chain carries TRBV28 and TRBJ2-7, with D hard to call. Trimming stripped 2 bases from V and 0 bases from J, with 11 bases between. The CDR3 runs 15 residues. The V gene's germline CDR1 is MDHEN and CDR2 SYDVKM. In DNA, the CDR3 is TGTGCCAGCAGTTTAGGGCCATGGAGCTCCTACGAGCAGTACTTC. Its translation: CASSLGPWSSYEQYF.

This chain joins TRBV27 and TRBJ2-2; 10 bases fit TRBD2. The germline gives CDR1 MNHEY, CDR2 SMNVEV (reference sequence). The length of the CDR3 is 16 residues. Trimming at V came to 0 bases and at J to 7 bases, leaving 5 bases not matched to a gene. This CDR3 reads CASSLSRLAGVGELFF. CDR3 coding DNA: TGTGCCAGCAGTTTATCGAGGCTAGCGGGAGTCGGGGAGCTGTTTTTT.

The V and J genes are TRBV7-9 and TRBJ1-4, with D tentatively TRBD1 (5 bases). Trimming stripped 2 bases from V and 0 bases from J, with 7 bases between. CDR1 SEHNR and CDR2 FQNEAQ come from the germline V gene (reference sequence). This CDR3 spans 15 amino acids. This chain's CDR3 is CASSLKTATNEKLFF. Written as DNA, the CDR3 is TGTGCCAGCAGCTTAAAGACAGCAACTAATGAAAAACTGTTTTTT.

V gene TRBV11-2 combines with J gene TRBJ2-7; TRBD1 matches 11 bases. Unmatched junction bases numbered 7, after V lost 6 bases and J lost 3 bases. Germline loops: CDR1 SGHAT, CDR2 FQNNGV. CDR3 size: 15 residues. CDR3 region: CASRRPGQGDYEQYF. The CDR3 DNA sequence: TGTGCCAGCAGACGACCGGGACAGGGGGACTACGAGCAGTACTTC.

This clone was seen a few times. This rearrangement joins TRBV7-9 to TRBJ2-5; the match to TRBD2 covers 11 bases. Unmatched junction bases numbered 9, after V lost 4 bases and J lost 5 bases. Germline V gene data show CDR1 as SEHNR and CDR2 as FQNEAQ (reference sequence). CDR3 length equals 16 residues. CDR3 in amino acids: CASSSASSGRRETQYF. The CDR3 DNA reads TGTGCCAGCAGCTCCGCGTCTAGCGGGAGGAGGGAGACCCAGTACTTC.

This clone was picked up one time. This CDR3 is also generated by other DNA sequences in the sample. The CDR3 nucleotides read TGTGCCAGCAGCTTAGTCCGGCAGGTTGGGAACATTCAGTACTTC. This gives the protein CASSLVRQVGNIQYF. This chain joins TRBV7-9 and TRBJ2-4, with D hard to call. CDR1 is SEHNR, CDR2 FQNEAQ, per germline (reference sequence). CDR3 length equals 15 residues. The V gene lost 1 base and the J gene lost 7 bases, with 14 bases spanning the gap.

V usage is TRBV13 and J usage is TRBJ2-1, with TRBD2 matching over 8 bases. The CDR3 loop spans 12 amino acids. J lost 10 bases, V lost 2 bases, and 1 base had no gene match. Looked up from germline, CDR1 is PRHDT and CDR2 is FYEKMQ (reference sequence). The CDR3 is CASSLRLAEQFF. The CDR3 nucleotides read TGTGCCAGCAGCTTAAGACTAGCGGAGCAGTTCTTC.